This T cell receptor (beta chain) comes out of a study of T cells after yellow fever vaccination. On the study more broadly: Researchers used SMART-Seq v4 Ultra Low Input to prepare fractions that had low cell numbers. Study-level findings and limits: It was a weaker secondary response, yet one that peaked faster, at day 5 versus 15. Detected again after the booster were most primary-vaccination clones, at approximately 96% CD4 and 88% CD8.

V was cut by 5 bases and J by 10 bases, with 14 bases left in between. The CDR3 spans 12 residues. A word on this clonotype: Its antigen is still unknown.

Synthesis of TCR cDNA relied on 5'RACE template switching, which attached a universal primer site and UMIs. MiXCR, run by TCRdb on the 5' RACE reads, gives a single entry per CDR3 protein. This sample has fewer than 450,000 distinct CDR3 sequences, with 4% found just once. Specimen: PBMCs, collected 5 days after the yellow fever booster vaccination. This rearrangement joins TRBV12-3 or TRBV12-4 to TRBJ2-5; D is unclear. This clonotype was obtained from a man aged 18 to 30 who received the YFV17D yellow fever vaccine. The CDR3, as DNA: TGTGCCAGCAGTCGCCTCGGGTATGGCCAGTACTTC. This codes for CASSRLGYGQYF.